Following are 18 T cell receptor beta chains from one sample sequenced in a study of T cell responses to AZD1222 COVID-19 vaccine. The method was immunoSEQ multiplex PCR; TCRdb's version includes in-frame clones alone and lacks a portion of them. The repertoire has about 110,000 clones, over 75% of them found once; the top ten carry about 13%. This specimen was peripheral blood, taken on day 0 of MenACWY control vaccination. The receptors shown here come from an adult in good health.

This rearrangement joins TRBV19 to TRBJ2-7; no definite D call. The ends were cut back, 5 bases at V and 0 bases at J, with 11 bases in the middle. Germline V gene sequence: CDR1 LNHDA, CDR2 SQIVND (reference sequence). The CDR3 totals 14 residues. CDR3 loop: CASSWAGSSYEQYF. The CDR3 DNA reads TGTGCCAGTAGTTGGGCCGGCAGCTCCTACGAGCAGTACTTC. Full variable domain (rest looked up from reference TRBV19 and TRBJ2-7): DGGITQSPKYLFRKEGQNVTLSCEQNLNHDAMYWYRQDPGQGLRLIYYSQIVNDFQKGDIAEGYSVSREKKESFPLTVTSAQKNPTAFYLCASSWAGSSYEQYFGPGTRLTVT.

This chain uses TRBV6-5 with TRBJ2-2, with D unresolved. Trimming pared 8 bases from V and 1 base from J, leaving 8 bases between. The CDR3 totals 13 residues. The germline V gene has CDR1 MNHEY and CDR2 SVGAGI. CDR3 amino acids: CASLVGNTGELFF. For the CDR3, the DNA is TGTGCCAGCCTGGTAGGGAACACCGGGGAGCTGTTTTTT.

The chain couples TRBV4-3 to TRBJ2-5; 9 bases line up with TRBD2. Trimming cost V 0 bases and J 5 bases; bases outside gene matches: 7. This CDR3 contains 16 residues. Germline CDR1 is LGHNA and CDR2 is YSLEER. CDR3: CASSQDRRGGAETQYF. As DNA, the CDR3 is TGCGCCAGCAGCCAAGATCGGCGGGGGGGGGCGGAGACCCAGTACTTC.

The J gene is TRBJ1-4, the V gene TRBV3-1 (or the pseudogene TRBV3-2); D unresolved. Trimming shortened V by 0 bases and J by 0 bases, and 8 bases separated the two germline ends. The CDR3 spans 16 residues. Germline assignment: CDR1 LGHDT and CDR2 YNNKEL (reference sequence). The CDR3 region is CASSQEEGATNEKLFF. The CDR3 DNA reads as TGTGCCAGCAGCCAAGAAGAGGGCGCAACTAATGAAAAACTGTTTTTT.

V gene TRBV11-1 combines with J gene TRBJ2-7; D is undetermined. The CDR3 runs 16 residues. Germline CDR1 is SGHAT and CDR2 is FQDESV (reference sequence). Trimming took off 5 bases at V and 0 bases at J, with 17 bases between the two ends. CDR3 DNA: TGTGCCAGCAGCCCGATTGAGTTTGCCAGCTCCTACGAGCAGTACTTC. Its translation: CASSPIEFASSYEQYF. Combining the CDR3 with reference TRBV11-1 and TRBJ2-7 gives the whole variable domain EAEVAQSPRYKITEKSQAVAFWCDPISGHATLYWYRQILGQGPELLVQFQDESVVDDSQLPKDRFSAERLKGVDSTLKIQPAELGDSAMYLCASSPIEFASSYEQYFGPGTRLTVT.

The V and J genes are TRBV18 and TRBJ2-2; TRBD1 aligns across 8 bases. CDR1 and CDR2 (germline): KGHSH, LQKENI. The CDR3 length is 15 residues. Germline trimming cut 2 bases from V and 5 bases from J; bases unmatched to any gene: 4. CDR3 coding DNA: TGTGCCAGCTCACCAGACAGGGGTCGTACCGGGGAGCTGTTTTTT. Translated, it gives CASSPDRGRTGELFF.

This clone was detected a few times. This chain uses TRBV5-4 with TRBJ1-2; no clear D gene. The CDR3 has 13 amino acids. CDR1 is SGHNT, CDR2 YYREEE, per germline (reference sequence). Trimming removed 4 bases at V and 2 bases at J, with 9 bases between. CDR3 sequence: CASSPDGNYGYTF. The CDR3, as DNA: TGTGCCAGCAGCCCGGACGGGAACTATGGCTACACCTTC. Looking up the rest from reference TRBV5-4 and TRBJ1-2 gives the full variable domain: ETGVTQSPTHLIKTRGQQVTLRCSSQSGHNTVSWYQQALGQGPQFIFQYYREEENGRGNFPPRFSGLQFPNYSSELNVNALELDDSALYLCASSPDGNYGYTFGSGTRLTVV.

The chain links TRBV21-1 to TRBJ2-3; TRBD2 was called by the table and not checked on the DNA. TRBV21-1 is labeled a pseudogene. The CDR3 is made up of 22 amino acids. CDR3 bases: TGTGCCAGCAGCAAAGATATAAGAAGAGAGGGCGGGAGTGTCTCTAGTACAGATACGCAGTATTTT. Its protein is CASSKDIRREGGSVSSTDTQYF.

The chain employs TRBV3-1 (or the pseudogene TRBV3-2) and TRBJ1-1, with a weak D call TRBD1 (6 bases). The V and J ends lost 4 bases and 6 bases respectively, with 18 bases between them. CDR3 length equals 15 residues. CDR1 is LGHDT and CDR2 is YNNKEL in the germline V gene (reference sequence). As DNA, the CDR3 is TGTGCCAGCAGCCCAGATATCGGGGGGCGGGCTGAAGCTTTCTTT. As protein: CASSPDIGGRAEAFF.

V and J are TRBV12-3 or TRBV12-4 and TRBJ1-1; D uncertain. This CDR3 has 11 residues. V was cut by 6 bases and J by 10 bases, with 12 bases left in between. DNA of the CDR3: TGTGCCAGCAGCCCCGGCTTCGGAGCTTTCTTT. Amino acid sequence: CASSPGFGAFF.

To note about this clone: Germline and junction disagree at one end, which may indicate a read error. The V call is TRBV19, the J call TRBJ1-2; 7 nucleotides align to TRBD1. The CDR3 sequence is 16 residues long. CDR1 is LNHDA, CDR2 SQIVND, per germline (reference sequence). The CDR3 region has the DNA TGTGCCAGTAGGATAGGGGGCGAGGGGAACCACTATGGCTACACCTTC. Encoded protein: CASRIGGEGNHYGYTF.

This sequence joins TRBV6-2 or TRBV6-3 and TRBJ2-7; possibly TRBD2 for D (8 bases). Trimming pared 1 base from V and 3 bases from J, leaving 16 bases between. This CDR3 comprises 16 residues. The V gene's germline CDR1 is MNHEY and CDR2 SVGEGT. CDR3: CASSYWTGRGGYEQYF. The CDR3 coding sequence is TGTGCCAGCAGTTACTGGACAGGCCGGGGGGGCTACGAGCAGTACTTC.

V usage is TRBV7-2 and J usage is TRBJ2-7; D possibly corresponds to TRBD1 (6 bases). This CDR3 has 16 residues. CDR1 SGHTA and CDR2 FQGNSA come from the germline V gene. V gave up 8 bases and J gave up 5 bases, with 25 bases separating them. This CDR3 reads CASAPAGDGMKHEQYF. The CDR3, as DNA: TGTGCCAGCGCCCCGGCAGGGGACGGGATGAAGCACGAGCAGTACTTC.

The rearrangement joins TRBV7-2 to TRBJ1-3; the D is unclear. V was clipped by 5 bases and J by 0 bases, with 8 bases between them. The CDR3 consists of 14 residues. Germline V gene lookup returns CDR1 SGHTA and CDR2 FQGNSA. CDR3 DNA: TGTGCCAGCAGCCCCAGCTACTCTGGAAACACCATATATTTT. Amino acid sequence: CASSPSYSGNTIYF.

In regard to this clone: The CDR3 does not close with the conserved phenylalanine or tryptophan, likely indicating a read error. The chain joins TRBV5-4 to TRBJ1-2; D remains ambiguous. Germline CDR1 reads SGHNT; CDR2 reads YYREEE (reference sequence). V shed 0 bases and J shed 2 bases, with 5 bases lying between them. The CDR3 has 13 residues. CDR3 nucleotides: TGTGCCAGCAGCTTGGCCAGGAACTATGGCTACACCCTC. Protein: CASSLARNYGYTL.

The chain joins TRBV28 to TRBJ2-3, with 8 bases identical to TRBD1. Germline V gene data show CDR1 as MDHEN and CDR2 as SYDVKM. The CDR3 consists of 15 residues. The junction had 5 bases not matched to a gene; V was cut back by 4 bases and J by 2 bases. CDR3 sequence: CASSSQGVYTDTQYF. In DNA form, the CDR3 reads TGTGCCAGCAGTTCACAGGGGGTTTACACAGATACGCAGTATTTT.

This sequence joins TRBV19 and TRBJ1-5; 7 bases are a match to TRBD1. CDR3 length: 15 residues. J gave up 2 bases and V 10 bases, and 11 bases lay outside the gene matches. Germline V gene lookup returns CDR1 LNHDA and CDR2 SQIVND (reference sequence). The CDR3 here is CATTPVGTGNQPQHF. Here the CDR3 DNA reads TGTGCCACTACCCCGGTGGGGACAGGCAATCAGCCCCAGCATTTT.

The DNA of the CDR3 is TGTGCCAGCAGCCCATCAACGGACTTTTTCGGTCTCACAGATACGCAGTATTTT. Translation: CASSPSTDFFGLTDTQYF. The V call is TRBV4-2, the J call TRBJ2-3; tentative D call: TRBD2 (5 bases). This CDR3 has 18 residues. Germline CDR1 LGHNA, CDR2 YNFKEQ. Trimming stripped 4 bases from V and 2 bases from J, with 22 bases between.